The present TCR beta chain was sequenced within a study of blood T cell repertoires in COVID-19 (dated by TCRdb to 2020 to 2021). In terms of the full investigation: Samples covering the acute and convalescent phases of COVID-19 were provided by collaborators in the United States, Italy and Spain. A freely available public database, intended as a resource for researchers studying the immune response to SARS-CoV-2, is where the repertoires were released. The samples were drawn from the first 160 participants of the ongoing ImmuneRACE study and from 1,254 subjects provided by 6 global collaborators. Nearly every sample came with metadata listing a de-identified subject ID, COVID-19 status, age in years and sex. HLA class I and class II types, where available, came from metadata supplied by the sample provider rather than from assay-based typing. Deeply sampled blood TCRbeta repertoires from subjects exposed to, actively infected with, or recovered from COVID-19 were included in the dataset. The prospective study material was composed of cDNA or gDNA derived from T cells, B-cell-depleted T cells, or PBMCs.

Participants in the prospective study were aged roughly 18 to 89 years, lived in 24 United States geographic areas, and enrolled through a virtual design. In the prospective study, cohorts were assigned on the basis of participant-reported clinical history obtained from a screening survey and a study questionnaire. ImmuneRACE Cohort 3 recovered participants were defined by two consecutive negative NP/OP PCR tests, healthcare professional clearance, or symptom resolution. In the prospective study, whole blood, serum and a nasopharyngeal or oropharyngeal swab were collected from each participant by mobile phlebotomists. Over an approximately two-month period, participants in the prospective study had the option of providing additional blood draws and questionnaires. Prospective study blood samples were shipped either frozen or at room temperature before DNA extraction. V loses 5 bases at its end and J loses 4 bases; junction bases beyond the gene matches: 13. Spanning cysteine to phenylalanine, the CDR3 consists of 16 amino acids. Only CDR3 DNA remains: 48 bases, in frame from the first base. The germline V gene provides CDR1 MDHEN and CDR2 SYDVKM.

TCRbeta CDR3 regions were amplified from genomic DNA using the immunoSEQ Assay, a bias-controlled multiplex PCR. The authors' analysis ran thus. The number of nucleated cells in each sample was estimated by amplification of reference gene primers within the assay. To quantify the absolute abundance of each unique TCRbeta CDR3 rearrangement, sequence reads were collapsed and filtered. For each sample, productive Simpson clonality was calculated by taking the square root of Simpson's diversity index across productive rearrangements. TCRdb holds this immuneACCESS table with in-frame rearrangements only. Some clones are missing; in checked studies, unresolved V genes explain under half, and the rest has no known cause. The D gene and trimming were derived from the DNA, and the V and J assignments and clone size from that table. Present in this sample are a few hundred thousand clones, about 87% of which were seen just once. Less than 6.5% of the sample is in the top ten clones.

A remark on this clone: The antigen it binds to is not known. Base quality data are lacking; no much larger clone is found one base away.

General study outcomes and caveats: Clinical and demographic metadata were provided uncurated, with the amount varying by source and participant.

The sample consisted of PBMCs or T cells enriched from blood (not recorded which). The TCR comes from a man aged 25 to 40 who had recovered from COVID-19. The rearranged chain carries TRBV28 and TRBJ2-7, with 8 central nucleotides matching TRBD1. This receptor carries the CDR3 CASSTPKTGAVYEQYF. The DNA sequence is as follows: TGTGCCAGCAGTACTCCCAAGACAGGGGCAGTATACGAGCAGTACTTC.